This is a list of T cell receptor beta chains from one sample in a study of T cell responses to AZD1222 COVID-19 vaccine. Clones were sequenced by immunoSEQ multiplex PCR, and TCRdb holds only the in-frame ones, with some missing. The sample lists 75,000 to 90,000 clones; about 91% were seen once. The starting material was peripheral blood, obtained 28 days after the second AZD1222 dose. These receptors all stem from an adult who received the AZD1222 COVID-19 vaccine. Both conserved end residues are part of each CDR3. A D gene is named only where the DNA matches it firmly. Some rows have no size entry. The others give once, few or many, or a class for an expanded clone.

CDR3 | DNA | size | J | V | D
CASSQGSGPFSGANVLTF | TGCGCCAGCAGCCAAGGGTCAGGACCCTTCTCTGGGGCCAACGTCCTGACTTTC | NA | TRBJ2-6 | TRBV4-3 | NA
CASNTYRGGQPQHF | TGTGCCAGTAACACATACAGGGGCGGCCAGCCCCAGCATTTT | NA | TRBJ1-5 | TRBV19 | TRBD1
CAWMGPGLEYF | TGTGCCTGGATGGGGCCTGGGCTTGAGTACTTC | NA | TRBJ2-7 | TRBV30 | NA
CASSSMIWGNTEAFF | TGCGCCAGCAGTTCCATGATTTGGGGTAACACTGAAGCTTTCTTT | NA | TRBJ1-1 | TRBV5-1 | NA
CASSWGPGPQHF | TGTGCCAGCAGCTGGGGGCCCGGGCCCCAGCATTTT | NA | TRBJ1-5 | TRBV7-2 | NA
CATSENLETGELFF | TGTGCCACCAGCGAAAACTTAGAGACCGGGGAGCTGTTTTTT | few | TRBJ2-2 | TRBV15 | NA
CASSQEPGVGNTIYF | TGTGCCAGCAGCCAAGAACCAGGGGTCGGAAACACCATATATTTT | once | TRBJ1-3 | TRBV4-2 | NA
CASSQQIAGGFQETQYF | TGTGCCAGCAGCCAACAGATAGCGGGTGGTTTCCAAGAGACCCAGTACTTC | NA | TRBJ2-5 | TRBV4-2 | TRBD2
CASSAAQGTIEPQHF | TGTGCCAGCAGTGCCGCACAGGGGACTATTGAGCCCCAGCATTTT | NA | TRBJ1-5 | TRBV6-2/TRBV6-3 | TRBD1
CASSQDTSGRAKQFF | TGTGCCAGCAGCCAAGATACTAGCGGGAGGGCCAAACAGTTCTTC | NA | TRBJ2-1 | TRBV3-1/TRBV3-2 | TRBD2
CASSPGGGVGTEAFF | TGTGCCAGCTCACCAGGGGGGGGTGTAGGCACTGAAGCTTTCTTT | NA | TRBJ1-1 | TRBV18 | NA
CASSYSLPTQFF | TGTGCCAGCAGTTACTCGCTCCCAACGCAGTTCTTC | NA | TRBJ2-1 | TRBV6-2/TRBV6-3 | NA
CASSDLNMNTEAFF | TGCGCCAGCAGCGACCTTAACATGAACACTGAAGCTTTCTTT | NA | TRBJ1-1 | TRBV10-2 | NA
CASRRTGGAGANVLTF | TGTGCCAGCAGGAGGACAGGGGGCGCTGGGGCCAACGTCCTGACTTTC | NA | TRBJ2-6 | TRBV14 | TRBD1
CASSSPGALYEQYF | TGTGCCAGCAGCTCCCCAGGGGCCCTCTACGAGCAGTACTTC | NA | TRBJ2-7 | TRBV5-5 | NA
CASSYGTLNQPQHF | TGTGCCAGCTCCTACGGGACACTTAATCAGCCCCAGCATTTT | NA | TRBJ1-5 | TRBV6-5 | NA
CASSFGGNEKLFF | TGTGCCAGCAGTTTTGGAGGGAATGAAAAACTGTTTTTT | once | TRBJ1-4 | TRBV27 | NA
CSAPERILLSSGTGGHEQYF | TGCAGCGCCCCCGAACGGATATTGCTAAGTTCCGGGACAGGGGGACACGAGCAGTACTTC | NA | TRBJ2-7 | TRBV29-1 | TRBD1